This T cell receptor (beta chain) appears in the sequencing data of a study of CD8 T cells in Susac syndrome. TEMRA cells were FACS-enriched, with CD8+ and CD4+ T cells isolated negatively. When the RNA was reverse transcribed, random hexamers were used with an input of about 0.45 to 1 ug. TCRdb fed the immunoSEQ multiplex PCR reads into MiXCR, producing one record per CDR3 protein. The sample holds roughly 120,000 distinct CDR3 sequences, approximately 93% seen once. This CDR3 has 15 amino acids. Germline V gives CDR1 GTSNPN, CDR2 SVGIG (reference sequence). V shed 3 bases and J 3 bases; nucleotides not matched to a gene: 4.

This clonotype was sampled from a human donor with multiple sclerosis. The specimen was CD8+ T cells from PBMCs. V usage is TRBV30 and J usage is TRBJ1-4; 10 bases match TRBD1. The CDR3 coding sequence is TGTGCCTGGAGGGGCGGGACAGGGGCTAATGAAAAACTGTTTTTT. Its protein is CAWRGGTGANEKLFF.